This T cell receptor (beta chain) was recovered during a study of spatial heterogeneity in lung cancer. Time point specified: sample taken at primary tumor resection. Whole RNA from tumor, nontumor lung or frozen PBMC was sequenced unsorted. Using its own MiXCR run on the 5' RACE reads, TCRdb lists one record per CDR3 protein. The profile shows 50,000 to 65,000 distinct CDR3 sequences, 8.4% of them singletons. Trimming cost V 0 bases and J 2 bases; bases outside gene matches: 10. Germline values: CDR1 MNHEY, CDR2 SVGAGI. The CDR3 spans 17 residues. The sample holds a few counts of this clonotype. The sequencing used PBMCs, collected at surgery. The sequence came from a female donor with early-stage non-small cell lung cancer. The genes are TRBV6-5 and TRBJ2-7, with 7 bases fitting TRBD2. As DNA, the CDR3 is TGTGCCAGCAGTTACTCGATTGGCGGGAGCTACACCTACGAGCAGTACTTC. This encodes CASSYSIGGSYTYEQYF.